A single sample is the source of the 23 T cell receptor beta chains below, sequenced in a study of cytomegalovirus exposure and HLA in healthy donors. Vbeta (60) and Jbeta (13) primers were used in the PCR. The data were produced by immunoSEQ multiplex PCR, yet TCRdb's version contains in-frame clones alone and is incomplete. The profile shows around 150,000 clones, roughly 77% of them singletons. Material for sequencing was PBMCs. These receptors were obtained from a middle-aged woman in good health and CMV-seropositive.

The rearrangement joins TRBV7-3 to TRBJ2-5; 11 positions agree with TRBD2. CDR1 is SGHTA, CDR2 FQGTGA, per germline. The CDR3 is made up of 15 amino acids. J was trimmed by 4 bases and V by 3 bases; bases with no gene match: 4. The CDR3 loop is CASSLNGLAGETQYF. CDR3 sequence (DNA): TGTGCCAGCAGCTTGAACGGACTAGCGGGAGAGACCCAGTACTTC.

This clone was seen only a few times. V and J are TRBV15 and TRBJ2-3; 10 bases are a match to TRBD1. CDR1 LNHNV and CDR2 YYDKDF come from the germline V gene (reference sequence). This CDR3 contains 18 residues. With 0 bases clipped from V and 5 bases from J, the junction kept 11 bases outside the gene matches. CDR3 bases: TGTGCCACCAGCAGAGATAGAATGACAGGGGGCGCGGAAGATACGCAGTATTTT. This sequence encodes CATSRDRMTGGAEDTQYF.

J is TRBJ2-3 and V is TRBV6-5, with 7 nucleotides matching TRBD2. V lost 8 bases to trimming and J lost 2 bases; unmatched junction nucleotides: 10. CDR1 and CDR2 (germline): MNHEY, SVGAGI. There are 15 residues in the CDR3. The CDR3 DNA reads TGTGCCAGCGCTATCGGGACTAAATACACAGATACGCAGTATTTT. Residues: CASAIGTKYTDTQYF.

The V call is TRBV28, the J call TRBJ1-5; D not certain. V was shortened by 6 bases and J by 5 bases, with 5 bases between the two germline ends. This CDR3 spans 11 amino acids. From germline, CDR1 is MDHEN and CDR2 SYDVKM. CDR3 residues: CASSGDQPQHF. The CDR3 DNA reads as TGTGCCAGCAGCGGAGATCAGCCCCAGCATTTT. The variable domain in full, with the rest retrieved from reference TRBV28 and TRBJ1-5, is DVKVTQSSRYLVKRTGEKVFLECVQDMDHENMFWYRQDPGLGLRLIYFSYDVKMKEKGDIPEGYSVSREKKERFSLILESASTNQTSMYLCASSGDQPQHFGDGTRLSIL.

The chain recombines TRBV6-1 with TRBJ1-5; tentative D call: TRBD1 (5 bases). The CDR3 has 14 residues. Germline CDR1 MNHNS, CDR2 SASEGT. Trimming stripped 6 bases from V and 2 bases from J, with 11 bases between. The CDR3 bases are TGTGCCAGCAGCGTTCAGGGCGGCAATCAGCCCCAGCATTTT. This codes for CASSVQGGNQPQHF.

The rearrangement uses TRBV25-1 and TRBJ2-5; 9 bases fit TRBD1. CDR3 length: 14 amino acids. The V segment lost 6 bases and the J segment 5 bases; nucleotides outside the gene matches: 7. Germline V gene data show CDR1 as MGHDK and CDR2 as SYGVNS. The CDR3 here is CASSLQGARETQYF. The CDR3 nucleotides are TGTGCCAGCAGCCTACAGGGGGCTAGGGAGACCCAGTACTTC.

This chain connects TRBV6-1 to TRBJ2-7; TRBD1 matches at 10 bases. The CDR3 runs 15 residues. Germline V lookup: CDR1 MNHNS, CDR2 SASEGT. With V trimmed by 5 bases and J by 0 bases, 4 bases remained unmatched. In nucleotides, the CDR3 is TGTGCCAGCAGTCTCCGGACAGGGGGCTCCTACGAGCAGTACTTC. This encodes CASSLRTGGSYEQYF.

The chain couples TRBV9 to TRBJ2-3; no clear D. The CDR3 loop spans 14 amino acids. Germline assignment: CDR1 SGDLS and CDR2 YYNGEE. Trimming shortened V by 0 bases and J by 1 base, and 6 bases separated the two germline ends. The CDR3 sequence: CASSVDTGTDTQYF. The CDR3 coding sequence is TGTGCCAGCAGCGTAGATACAGGCACAGATACGCAGTATTTT.

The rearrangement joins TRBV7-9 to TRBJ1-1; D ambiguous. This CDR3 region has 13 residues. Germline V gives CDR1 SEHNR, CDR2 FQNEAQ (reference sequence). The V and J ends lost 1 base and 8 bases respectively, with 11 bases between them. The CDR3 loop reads CASSLEVLGEAFF. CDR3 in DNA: TGTGCCAGCAGCTTAGAAGTCCTAGGCGAAGCTTTCTTT.

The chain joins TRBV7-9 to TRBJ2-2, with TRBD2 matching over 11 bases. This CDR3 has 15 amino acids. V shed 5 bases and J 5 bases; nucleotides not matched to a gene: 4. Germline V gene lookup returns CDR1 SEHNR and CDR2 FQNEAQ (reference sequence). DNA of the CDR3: TGTGCCAGCAGCCCACCTAGCGGGAGGACCGGGGAGCTGTTTTTT. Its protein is CASSPPSGRTGELFF. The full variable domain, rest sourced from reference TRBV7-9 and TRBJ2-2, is DTGVSQNPRHKITKRGQNVTFRCDPISEHNRLYWYRQTLGQGPEFLTYFQNEAQLEKSRLLSDRFSAERPKGSFSTLEIQRTEQGDSAMYLCASSPPSGRTGELFFGEGSRLTVL.

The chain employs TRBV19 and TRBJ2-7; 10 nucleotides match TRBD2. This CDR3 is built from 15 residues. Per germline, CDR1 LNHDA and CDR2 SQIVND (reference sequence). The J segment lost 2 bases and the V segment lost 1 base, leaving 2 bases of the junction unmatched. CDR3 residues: CASSIASGSTYEQYF. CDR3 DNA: TGTGCCAGTAGTATAGCTAGCGGGAGTACCTACGAGCAGTACTTC.

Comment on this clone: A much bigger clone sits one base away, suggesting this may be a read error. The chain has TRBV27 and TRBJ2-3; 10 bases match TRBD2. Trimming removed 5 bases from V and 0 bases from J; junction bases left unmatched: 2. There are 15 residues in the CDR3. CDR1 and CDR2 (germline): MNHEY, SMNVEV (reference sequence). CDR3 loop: CASSATSGSTDTQYF. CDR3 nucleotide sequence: TGTGCCAGCAGTGCGACTAGCGGGAGCACAGATACGCAGTATTTT.

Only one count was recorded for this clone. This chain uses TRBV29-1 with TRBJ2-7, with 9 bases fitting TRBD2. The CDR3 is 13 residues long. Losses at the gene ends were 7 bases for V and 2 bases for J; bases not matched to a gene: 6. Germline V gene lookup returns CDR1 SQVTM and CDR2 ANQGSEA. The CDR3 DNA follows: TGCAGCGGACAGACTAGCGGAACCTACGAGCAGTACTTC. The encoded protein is CSGQTSGTYEQYF.

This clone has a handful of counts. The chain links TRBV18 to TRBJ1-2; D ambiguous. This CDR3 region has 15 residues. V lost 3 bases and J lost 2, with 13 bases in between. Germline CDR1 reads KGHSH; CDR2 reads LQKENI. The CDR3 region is CASSPRGGNNYGYTF. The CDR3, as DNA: TGTGCCAGCTCACCCCGCGGAGGGAACAACTATGGCTACACCTTC. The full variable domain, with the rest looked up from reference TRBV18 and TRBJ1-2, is NAGVMQNPRHLVRRRGQEARLRCSPMKGHSHVYWYRQLPEEGLKFMVYLQKENIIDESGMPKERFSAEFPKEGPSILRIQQVVRGDSAAYFCASSPRGGNNYGYTFGSGTRLTVV.

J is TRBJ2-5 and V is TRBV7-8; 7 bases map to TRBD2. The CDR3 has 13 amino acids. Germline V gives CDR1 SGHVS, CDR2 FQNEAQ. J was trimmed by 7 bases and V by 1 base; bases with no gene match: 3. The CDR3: CASSLGGSVTQYF. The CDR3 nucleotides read TGTGCCAGCAGCTTAGGCGGGAGTGTGACCCAGTACTTC.

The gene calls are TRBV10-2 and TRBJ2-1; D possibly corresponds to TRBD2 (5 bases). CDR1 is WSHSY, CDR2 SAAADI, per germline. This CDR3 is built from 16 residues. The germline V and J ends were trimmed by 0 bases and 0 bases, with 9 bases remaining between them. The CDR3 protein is CASSESRGLSYNEQFF. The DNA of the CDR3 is TGCGCCAGCAGTGAGTCACGCGGGCTCTCCTACAATGAGCAGTTCTTC.

CDR3 in DNA: TGTGCCAGCAGCTTGGGCAGGGGGCTGCAGCCCCAGCATTTT. It specifies CASSLGRGLQPQHF. The V call is TRBV5-5, the J call TRBJ1-5, with 8 bases identical to TRBD1. The CDR3 consists of 14 residues. Germline V gene data show CDR1 as SGHKS and CDR2 as YYEKEE (reference sequence). The J segment lost 7 bases and the V segment lost 0 bases, leaving 3 bases of the junction unmatched. The complete variable domain, with remaining parts taken from reference TRBV5-5 and TRBJ1-5, reads DAGVTQSPTHLIKTRGQQVTLRCSPISGHKSVSWYQQVLGQGPQFIFQYYEKEERGRGNFPDRFSARQFPNYSSELNVNALLLGDSALYLCASSLGRGLQPQHFGDGTRLSIL.

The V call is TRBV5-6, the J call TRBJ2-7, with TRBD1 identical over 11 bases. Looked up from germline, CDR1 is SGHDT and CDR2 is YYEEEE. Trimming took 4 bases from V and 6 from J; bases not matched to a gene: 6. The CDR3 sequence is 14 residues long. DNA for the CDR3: TGTGCCAGCAGCGTCGGACAGGGGGCTCGCGAGCAGTACTTC. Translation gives CASSVGQGAREQYF.

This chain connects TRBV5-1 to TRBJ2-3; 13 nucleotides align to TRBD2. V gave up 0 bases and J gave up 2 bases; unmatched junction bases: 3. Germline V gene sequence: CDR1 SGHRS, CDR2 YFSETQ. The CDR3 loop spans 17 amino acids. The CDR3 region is CASSLGTSGRNTDTQYF. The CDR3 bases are TGCGCCAGCAGCTTGGGGACTAGCGGGAGAAACACAGATACGCAGTATTTT. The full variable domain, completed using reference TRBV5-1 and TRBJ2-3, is KAGVTQTPRYLIKTRGQQVTLSCSPISGHRSVSWYQQTPGQGLQFLFEYFSETQRNKGNFPGRFSGRQFSNSRSEMNVSTLELGDSALYLCASSLGTSGRNTDTQYFGPGTRLTVL.

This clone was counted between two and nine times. The CDR3 DNA is TGTGCCAGTAGTATAACACAAAACACCGGGGAGCTGTTTTTT. Translating gives CASSITQNTGELFF. The chain carries TRBV19 and TRBJ2-2; no firm D call. V was clipped by 2 bases and J by 2 bases, with 6 bases between them. This CDR3 region has 14 residues. CDR1 and CDR2 from the germline V gene are LNHDA and SQIVND (reference sequence).

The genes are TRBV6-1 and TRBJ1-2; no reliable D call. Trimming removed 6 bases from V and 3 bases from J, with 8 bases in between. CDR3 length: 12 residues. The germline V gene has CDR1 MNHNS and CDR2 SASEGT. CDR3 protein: CASSPSHYGYTF. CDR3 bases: TGTGCCAGCAGCCCGTCCCACTATGGCTACACCTTC.

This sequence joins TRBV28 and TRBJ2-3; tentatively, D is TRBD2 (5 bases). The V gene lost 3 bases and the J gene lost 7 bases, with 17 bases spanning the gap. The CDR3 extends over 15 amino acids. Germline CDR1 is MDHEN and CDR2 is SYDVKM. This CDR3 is CASSLRAPTGNTQYF. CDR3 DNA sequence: TGTGCCAGCAGTTTGAGGGCCCCAACCGGGAATACGCAGTATTTT.

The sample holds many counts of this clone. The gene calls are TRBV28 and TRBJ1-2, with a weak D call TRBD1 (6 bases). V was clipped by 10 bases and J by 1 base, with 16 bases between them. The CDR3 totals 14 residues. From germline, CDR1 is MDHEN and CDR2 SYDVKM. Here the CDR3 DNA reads TGTGCCACCTCAGGGGCTATCTTTAACTATGGCTACACCTTC. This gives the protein CATSGAIFNYGYTF.